This T cell receptor beta chain was captured in a study of Graves' ophthalmopathy and Graves' hyperthyroidism. About the research overall: The collection of peripheral blood took place at initial diagnosis, before any treatment.

This clonotype was found many times. TCR beta CDR3 amplification used RNA transcripts. An initial RT-PCR round employing HTBI primers preceded a second-round multiplex PCR. TCRdb re-analysed the multiplex PCR reads in MiXCR, keeping a single row per CDR3 protein. Found here are under 350,000 distinct CDR3 sequences, 15% to 20% of them singletons; the top ten hold more than 9%. Per germline, CDR1 SEHNR and CDR2 FQNEAQ (reference sequence). There are 13 residues in the CDR3. V was pared by 3 bases and J by 3 bases, with 8 bases between. Ineligible for inclusion were patients with other autoimmune diseases, uncontrolled infections, pregnancy or lactation.

The rearrangement joins TRBV7-9 to TRBJ1-1, with D perhaps matching TRBD1 (5 bases). This TCR came from an adult man with Graves' ophthalmopathy. Sequencing was done on a sample of peripheral blood. In DNA form, the CDR3 reads TGTGCCAGCAGCTTTGGGGGGGACACTGAAGCTTTCTTT. This gives the protein CASSFGGDTEAFF.